What follows are 15 T cell receptor beta chains derived from one specimen sequenced in a study of shared T cell receptors in the human thymus. Assay used: immunoSEQ multiplex PCR; TCRdb lists only in-frame clones, some missing. Of over 350,000 clones listed, approximately 95% were seen once; the top ten hold approximately 0.018%. What was sequenced was thymocytes. The receptors derive from a human donor.

V and J are TRBV4-1 and TRBJ2-1; D might be TRBD2 (5 bases). The CDR3 is 16 residues long. Germline V gene lookup returns CDR1 MGHRA and CDR2 YSYEKL. The V gene lost 3 bases and the J gene lost 0 bases, with 12 bases spanning the gap. As DNA, the CDR3 is TGCGCCAGCAGCCACGCCCCAGCGGCCTCCTACAATGAGCAGTTCTTC. Protein product: CASSHAPAASYNEQFF.

This chain uses TRBV18 with TRBJ2-7, with TRBD1 matching 7 bases. Germline trimming cut 3 bases from V and 2 bases from J; bases unmatched to any gene: 4. The CDR3 is made up of 14 amino acids. Germline lookup yields CDR1 KGHSH and CDR2 LQKENI. CDR3 residues: CASSPGQVPYEQYF. CDR3 nucleotides: TGTGCCAGCTCACCCGGACAGGTCCCCTACGAGCAGTACTTC.

The CDR3 reads CASSQDRNTEAFF. For the CDR3, the DNA is TGCGCCAGCAGCCAAGATCGGAACACTGAAGCTTTCTTT. The V call is TRBV4-3, the J call TRBJ1-1; D is undetermined. CDR3 length equals 13 residues. CDR1 LGHNA and CDR2 YSLEER come from the germline V gene. Trimming shortened V by 0 bases and J by 1 base, and 3 bases separated the two germline ends.

The chain has TRBV4-3 and TRBJ2-1; 9 nucleotides match TRBD2. Losses at the gene ends were 4 bases for V and 14 bases for J; bases not matched to a gene: 12. Germline CDR1 reads LGHNA; CDR2 reads YSLEER. The CDR3 extends over 14 amino acids. CDR3 protein: CASSLLASGKEKFF. CDR3 DNA: TGCGCCAGCAGCCTATTGGCTAGCGGGAAGGAGAAGTTCTTC.

The chain joins TRBV28 to TRBJ1-3; D is uncertain. The CDR3 sequence is 12 residues long. CDR1 is MDHEN and CDR2 is SYDVKM in the germline V gene. The CDR3 protein is CLVKGSGNTIYF. DNA for the CDR3: TGTTTAGTTAAGGGTTCTGGAAACACCATATATTTT. The full variable domain, completed using reference TRBV28 and TRBJ1-3, is DVKVTQSSRYLVKRTGEKVFLECVQDMDHENMFWYRQDPGLGLRLIYFSYDVKMKEKGDIPEGYSVSREKKERFSLILESASTNQTSMYLCLVKGSGNTIYFGEGSWLTVV.

The V gene is TRBV29-1, the J gene TRBJ1-2, with a tentative D call TRBD1 (6 bases). Per germline, CDR1 SQVTM and CDR2 ANQGSEA. Deletions cut 0 bases from V and 8 bases from J, with 16 bases between. The CDR3 length is 14 residues. The CDR3 DNA follows: TGCAGCGTTGAAGAGATAACAGGGTCGGAGGGCTACACCTTC. This encodes CSVEEITGSEGYTF.

V is TRBV28 and J is TRBJ2-5, with a possible D match to TRBD2 (6 bases). This CDR3 region has 16 residues. V was pared by 4 bases and J by 4 bases, with 19 bases between. CDR1 MDHEN and CDR2 SYDVKM come from the germline V gene. The CDR3 DNA reads TGTGCCAGCAGTTCCAGCGGGTCCCCCGCCCCAGAGACCCAGTACTTC. Translating gives CASSSSGSPAPETQYF.

The chain has TRBV11-2 and TRBJ2-7; 12 bases align to TRBD2. The V gene end was trimmed by 4 bases and the J gene end by 2 bases; junction bases not matched to a gene: 12. The length of the CDR3 is 18 residues. Per germline, CDR1 SGHAT and CDR2 FQNNGV. CDR3 coding DNA: TGTGCCAGCAGCTCACTAGAAGGGACTAGCGGGTACACCTACGAGCAGTACTTC. Translation gives CASSSLEGTSGYTYEQYF. The whole variable domain, remainder taken from reference TRBV11-2 and TRBJ2-7, is EAGVAQSPRYKIIEKRQSVAFWCNPISGHATLYWYQQILGQGPKLLIQFQNNGVVDDSQLPKDRFSAERLKGVDSTLKIQPAKLEDSAVYLCASSSLEGTSGYTYEQYFGPGTRLTVT.

The chain has TRBV28 and TRBJ2-7; 7 positions agree with TRBD2. This CDR3 has 15 amino acids. CDR1 MDHEN and CDR2 SYDVKM come from the germline V gene. The V segment lost 3 bases and the J segment 2 bases; nucleotides outside the gene matches: 7. The CDR3 spells CASSFGVAGPYEQYF. The CDR3 DNA sequence: TGTGCCAGCAGTTTCGGGGTAGCGGGCCCCTACGAGCAGTACTTC.

The chain recombines TRBV4-3 with TRBJ2-7; 8 nucleotides align to TRBD2. The CDR3 is made up of 16 amino acids. Trimming at V came to 4 bases and at J to 3 bases, leaving 11 bases not matched to a gene. Germline assignment: CDR1 LGHNA and CDR2 YSLEER. The chain's CDR3 is CASSPSGGGSVYEQYF. CDR3 bases: TGCGCCAGCAGCCCATCGGGGGGGGGATCGGTCTACGAGCAGTACTTC.

This chain connects TRBV30 to TRBJ1-4; D gene unclear. This CDR3 spans 11 amino acids. Trimming pared 5 bases from V and 8 bases from J, leaving 9 bases between. Germline assignment: CDR1 GTSNPN and CDR2 SVGIG (reference sequence). Written as DNA, the CDR3 is TGTGCCTGGGAAGGTCCCGAAAAACTGTTTTTT. Residues: CAWEGPEKLFF.

This chain links TRBV28 with TRBJ2-3; 9 bases align to TRBD2. The J segment lost 4 bases and the V segment lost 9 bases, leaving 5 bases of the junction unmatched. Germline V gene lookup returns CDR1 MDHEN and CDR2 SYDVKM. The CDR3 has 13 amino acids. CDR3 in amino acids: CASLGGRADTQYF. For the CDR3, the DNA is TGTGCCAGTTTGGGCGGGAGGGCAGATACGCAGTATTTT.

The chain joins TRBV7-2 to TRBJ2-7, with a tentative D call TRBD1 (6 bases). V lost 2 bases, J lost 3 bases, and 14 bases lay in between. The germline gives CDR1 SGHTA, CDR2 FQGNSA. The CDR3 runs to 15 residues. The CDR3 is CASSLNRNRVYEQYF. Written as DNA, the CDR3 is TGTGCCAGCAGCTTAAATAGGAACAGGGTCTACGAGCAGTACTTC.

This chain joins TRBV7-9 and TRBJ1-6; 11 positions agree with TRBD1. V was clipped by 4 bases and J by 7 bases; unmatched bases: 3. Germline V CDR1 and CDR2: SEHNR, FQNEAQ (reference sequence). CDR3 length equals 15 residues. CDR3 coding DNA: TGTGCCAGCAGCTCCCGGGACAGGGGGAATTCACCCCTCCACTTT. It specifies CASSSRDRGNSPLHF.

The CDR3 loop is CASSPSADRVGGYF. The CDR3 bases are TGTGCCAGCAGCCCAAGCGCGGACAGGGTGGGGGGGTACTTC. This chain links TRBV4-2 with TRBJ2-4, with 8 bases identical to TRBD1. V dropped 4 bases and J dropped 15; count of bases not matched to a gene: 14. Looked up from germline, CDR1 is LGHNA and CDR2 is YNFKEQ. The CDR3 loop spans 14 amino acids.